Each of the 22 T cell receptor beta chains below was sequenced from the same sample in a study of post-analysis software for immune sequencing data. Study results and limitations: When patients were compared with controls, a handful of TRBV segments were more frequent, TRBV5-6, TRBV5-1 and TRBV20-1 among them.

The authors incorporated unique molecular identifiers into the TCR beta cDNA libraries. A single record per CDR3 protein comes from TCRdb applying MiXCR to the PCR reads. The sample includes 700,000 to 800,000 distinct CDR3 sequences, 25% to 30% of them seen just once. These receptors' antigens are unknown. Sequencing used blood. These receptors all come from a girl under 18 with multiple sclerosis.

This chain connects TRBV28 to TRBJ2-3, with 10 nucleotides matching TRBD2. The trim removed 7 bases at V and 3 bases at J, leaving 7 bases unmatched. CDR1 and CDR2 (germline): MDHEN, SYDVKM. This CDR3 has 15 residues. This chain's CDR3 is CASKRSGGVTDTQYF. In DNA, the CDR3 is TGTGCCAGCAAGAGGAGCGGGGGGGTAACAGATACGCAGTATTTT.

The gene calls are TRBV11-1 and TRBJ1-1, with D uncertain. This CDR3 has 13 amino acids. The germline V gene has CDR1 SGHAT and CDR2 FQDESV (reference sequence). Trimming pared 4 bases from V and 0 bases from J, leaving 6 bases between. DNA for the CDR3: TGTGCCAGCAGCTCGTCCTTGAACACTGAAGCTTTCTTT. It yields the protein CASSSSLNTEAFF.

In its sample, this clonotype was seen a few times. V usage is TRBV10-3 and J usage is TRBJ2-1, with 11 bases that match TRBD2. Germline V gives CDR1 ENHRY, CDR2 SYGVKD. There are 14 residues in the CDR3. V dropped 8 bases and J dropped 7; count of bases not matched to a gene: 7. The CDR3: CAIQYSGGGNEQFF. For the CDR3, the DNA is TGTGCCATCCAATATAGCGGGGGGGGAAATGAGCAGTTCTTC.

This chain uses TRBV6-5 with TRBJ1-5, with TRBD1 identical over 8 bases. V lost 7 bases, J lost 4 bases, and 6 bases stayed unmatched. The CDR3 is 14 amino acids. CDR1 and CDR2 (germline): MNHEY, SVGAGI. In nucleotides, the CDR3 is TGTGCCAGCAAGCCGGGACAGGCGAATCAGCCCCAGCATTTT. Protein: CASKPGQANQPQHF.

About this clonotype: One end of the junction is discordant with germline, which a read error may explain. This sequence joins TRBV6-5 and TRBJ2-2; TRBD1 aligns across 9 bases. From germline, CDR1 is MNHEY and CDR2 SVGAGI. The CDR3 is 15 amino acids. CDR3 in DNA: TGTGCCAGCAGTCGAACAGGGGGCTTAACCGGGGAGCGGTTTTTT. Translating gives CASSRTGGLTGERFF.

In its sample, this clonotype was seen a few times. The chain has TRBV5-5 and TRBJ1-2, with 10 bases fitting TRBD1. CDR3 length equals 14 residues. The junction had 7 bases not matched to a gene; V was cut back by 7 bases and J by 4 bases. Germline CDR1 reads SGHKS; CDR2 reads YYEKEE (reference sequence). In DNA form, the CDR3 reads TGTGCCAGCGGCGGACAGGGGGGGTTCTATGGCTACACCTTC. Protein product: CASGGQGGFYGYTF.

This rearrangement joins TRBV12-3 or TRBV12-4 to TRBJ1-6; 9 nucleotides match TRBD1. The CDR3 has 14 residues. The J segment lost 8 bases and the V segment lost 6 bases, leaving 5 bases of the junction unmatched. The chain's CDR3 is CASRLGQGHSPLHF. The CDR3 coding sequence is TGTGCCAGCAGGTTGGGACAGGGCCATTCACCCCTCCACTTT.

The chain carries TRBV6-1 and TRBJ2-1; D ambiguous. The germline V gene encodes CDR1 MNHNS and CDR2 SASEGT. The CDR3 loop spans 15 amino acids. Trimming shortened V by 5 bases and J by 0 bases, and 11 bases separated the two germline ends. CDR3 coding DNA: TGTGCCAGCAGTCCCCGGTACCCCTCCTACAATGAGCAGTTCTTC. Its translation is CASSPRYPSYNEQFF.

In this sample, this clonotype turned up a few times. The CDR3 coding sequence is TGTGCCACCGGGACAGCCAGATACGAGCAGTACTTC. It codes for CATGTARYEQYF. This chain joins TRBV10-3 and TRBJ2-7; 7 bases are a match to TRBD1. The trim removed 10 bases at V and 4 bases at J, leaving 7 bases unmatched. Germline CDR1 ENHRY, CDR2 SYGVKD. The CDR3 loop spans 12 amino acids.

J is TRBJ2-7 and V is TRBV7-9; 8 bases align to TRBD1. The germline gives CDR1 SEHNR, CDR2 FQNEAQ (reference sequence). V shed 2 bases and J 6 bases; nucleotides not matched to a gene: 9. This CDR3 has 15 amino acids. The CDR3 sequence: CASSLISGGSGEQYF. In DNA form, the CDR3 reads TGTGCCAGCAGCTTAATTTCAGGGGGCAGTGGCGAGCAGTACTTC.

This clonotype was picked up a small number of times. V gene TRBV7-9 combines with J gene TRBJ2-1, with 9 bases that match TRBD2. The germline gives CDR1 SEHNR, CDR2 FQNEAQ (reference sequence). V was clipped by 11 bases and J by 1 base; unmatched bases: 15. The CDR3 covers 17 residues. The chain's CDR3 is CACSGGRAGGSYNEQFF. CDR3 DNA: TGTGCCTGTAGCGGCGGGAGGGCCGGAGGGTCCTACAATGAGCAGTTCTTC. The full variable domain, completed using reference TRBV7-9 and TRBJ2-1, is DTGVSQNPRHKITKRGQNVTFRCDPISEHNRLYWYRQTLGQGPEFLTYFQNEAQLEKSRLLSDRFSAERPKGSFSTLEIQRTEQGDSAMYLCACSGGRAGGSYNEQFFGPGTRLTVL.

This chain links TRBV4-3 with TRBJ2-7, with D unresolved. The J call may be wrong; the DNA end is better matched by TRBJ2-5. Per germline, CDR1 LGHNA and CDR2 YSLEER. This CDR3 has 13 residues. The CDR3 region is CASSQKIEQTQYF. The DNA for the CDR3 is TGCGCCAGCAGCCAGAAAATAGAGCAGACCCAGTACTTC.

This rearrangement joins TRBV10-3 to TRBJ2-1; 12 positions agree with TRBD2. Trimming took 4 bases from V and 3 from J; bases not matched to a gene: 7. The CDR3 has 17 residues. In germline, CDR1 is ENHRY, CDR2 SYGVKD. CDR3 DNA: TGTGCCATCAGTGGAATTTTACTAGCGGGAGGCTACAATGAGCAGTTCTTC. This codes for CAISGILLAGGYNEQFF.

This chain joins TRBV7-9 and TRBJ2-7; perhaps TRBD1 as D (5 bases). Trimming removed 1 base from V and 7 bases from J, with 17 bases in between. The germline CDR1 and CDR2 sequences are SEHNR and FQNEAQ (reference sequence). The CDR3 extends over 15 amino acids. The CDR3 nucleotides read TGTGCCAGCAGCTTAGAGGGGATCACCTCTAGGGAGCAGTACTTC. Translation: CASSLEGITSREQYF.

The V and J genes are TRBV4-2 and TRBJ2-3; a possible D gene is TRBD1 (6 bases). The germline V and J ends were trimmed by 4 bases and 3 bases, with 14 bases remaining between them. The CDR3 contains 15 residues. Germline V gene sequence: CDR1 LGHNA, CDR2 YNFKEQ. The CDR3 bases are TGTGCCAGCAGCCTGGGAGAAGGACAGACAGATACGCAGTATTTT. Amino acids: CASSLGEGQTDTQYF.

The gene calls are TRBV3-1 and TRBJ2-5; the D gene is possibly TRBD2 (6 bases). V dropped 0 bases and J dropped 4 bases, with 12 bases sitting between them. Germline V gene data show CDR1 as LGHDT and CDR2 as YNNKEL (reference sequence). The CDR3 is 15 residues long. This chain's CDR3 is CASSQDHRRGETQYF. DNA of the CDR3: TGTGCCAGCAGCCAAGACCATAGGCGGGGAGAGACCCAGTACTTC.

This clonotype has just a few counts. The chain uses TRBV2 and TRBJ1-6, with D tentatively TRBD1 (5 bases). The ends were cut back, 2 bases at V and 10 bases at J, with 12 bases in the middle. The CDR3 has 14 amino acids. Germline values: CDR1 SNHLY, CDR2 FYNNEI. CDR3 coding DNA: TGTGCCAGCAGTGAACTGGGGGTGGGATCACCCCTCCACTTT. It yields the protein CASSELGVGSPLHF.

The chain has TRBV6-1 and TRBJ1-5; possibly TRBD1 for D (5 bases). Trimming pared 7 bases from V and 4 bases from J, leaving 14 bases between. This CDR3 has 14 residues. Germline CDR1 is MNHNS and CDR2 is SASEGT. CDR3 loop: CASNKETANQPQHF. The CDR3 nucleotides read TGTGCCAGCAACAAGGAGACAGCTAATCAGCCCCAGCATTTT.

This sequence joins TRBV7-2 and TRBJ2-5; a possible D gene is TRBD1 (6 bases). The J call could be wrong; TRBJ2-7 is a better fit for the DNA end. The CDR3 is made up of 15 amino acids. In germline, CDR1 is SGHTA, CDR2 FQGNSA. The CDR3 DNA reads as TGTGCCAGCAGCCCCCGGGACACAAGACAGGACGAGCAGTACTTC. Protein: CASSPRDTRQDEQYF.

This clonotype was detected only a few times. This chain links TRBV7-2 with TRBJ1-1; D is uncertain. The CDR3 covers 14 residues. Germline lookup yields CDR1 SGHTA and CDR2 FQGNSA. Between the trimmed V and J ends, which lost 8 bases and 4 bases, there was a span of 17 bases. In DNA, the CDR3 is TGTGCCAGCTCCTCCGACGGCAGAATCACTGAAGCTTTCTTT. Its translation: CASSSDGRITEAFF.

The rearrangement joins TRBV11-2 to TRBJ2-3; the match to TRBD1 covers 10 bases. The V segment lost 1 base and the J segment 10 bases; nucleotides outside the gene matches: 2. CDR3 length: 13 amino acids. The germline gives CDR1 SGHAT, CDR2 FQNNGV. In DNA form, the CDR3 reads TGTGCCAGCAGCTTAGGGACAGGGGGGGCGCAGTATTTT. It is translated as CASSLGTGGAQYF.

This sequence joins TRBV29-1 and TRBJ2-5, with 8 bases aligning to TRBD2. Germline V CDR1 and CDR2: SQVTM, ANQGSEA. The CDR3 covers 15 residues. The chain's CDR3 is CGGGLVSVGQETQYF. The CDR3 DNA sequence: TGCGGCGGGGGGCTGGTCTCGGTGGGGCAAGAGACCCAGTACTTC.